This T cell receptor beta chain was profiled in a study of T cells in tumors after PD-1 blockade (dated by TCRdb to between 2018 and 2021). About the study as a whole: Patients were excluded if they had prior checkpoint blockade, use of systemic immunosuppressants, or recent radiotherapy or other anti-cancer therapy within 4 weeks. Pembrolizumab 200 mg every 3 weeks or cemiplimab 350 mg every 2 weeks was administered to patients. A subset of patients also received ongoing daily vismodegib 150 mg during anti-PD-1 treatment. On average, peripheral blood samples yielded 35,000 to 45,000 unique clonotypes and 100,000 or so TCR templates (range roughly 22,000-257,772). Paired single-cell RNA and TCR sequencing was performed on site-matched tumors from BCC or SCC patients before and after anti-PD-1 therapy. To compare blood and tumor clonotypes, bulk TCR sequencing was performed on approximately eleven peripheral blood samples from four to six patients. RECIST version 1.1 was used to assess clinical response.

The immunoSEQ platform was used for deep TCRbeta sequencing. Per the source publication's procedure: For further analysis, only productive rearrangements were exported out of the immunoSEQ Analyzer. Bulk TCRbeta clonotypes were assigned T cell phenotypes by matching to single-cell RNA+TCR-seq clones sharing the same TCRbeta sequence. Clone enrichment in tumor was calculated as tumor frequency divided by PBMC frequency from bulk TCR sequencing. TCRs were grouped by GLIPH into specificity groups, defined as clusters of distinct TCRs likely recognizing common antigens via shared CDR3 motifs. The table was pulled from immuneACCESS by TCRdb, which kept in-frame rearrangements only. Such tables lose some clones; where checked, under half of the loss comes from unresolved V genes, and the rest has no known cause. V, J and clone size were drawn from that table, and D and trimming were deduced from the DNA. The sample yields a few thousand clones; about four fifths were counted once. In total, the top ten clones hold more than 40% of the sample.

Results and caveats for the whole study, not just this receptor: Approximately 41% of TCR clonotypes from the tumor were detected in blood, and certain novel exhausted tumor clones were present in blood collected before treatment, which suggests recruitment from the periphery. The source of novel T cell clones was not identified and could include lymphoid organs or rare unexpanded clones within the tumor or its periphery.

For bulk TCRbeta sequencing, genomic DNA was extracted from tumor biopsies or peripheral blood, and input amounts ranged from 616 ng to 6,004 ng. All patients had histologically proven advanced or metastatic basal or squamous cell carcinoma and were poor candidates for surgical resection. The basal cell carcinoma cohort was made up of under twelve patients, and bulk tumor TCR sequencing was performed for 8 of these patients. About this clone: The target of this receptor is not known. No base-level quality is on record; no much larger clone is a single base apart.

The sequence came from a human donor with advanced basal cell or squamous cell carcinoma (not recorded which). The input for sequencing was PBMCs, taken after anti-PD-1 therapy.

The CDR3 protein sequence reads: CASTHRKEPQHF. The nucleotide sequence reads TGTGCCAGTACCCATCGGAAGGAGCCCCAGCATTTT. Rearrangement joined TRBV19 to TRBJ1-5; the D gene remains uncertain. Reading the germline V gene (reference sequence) gives CDR1 LNHDA and CDR2 SQIVND. The V and J ends are trimmed by 7 bases and 8 bases, leaving 12 bases between them. From the cysteine through the phenylalanine, the CDR3 covers 12 amino acids. Of all the DNA, just the CDR3 is kept, 36 bases in frame from base 1.